This TCR beta chain was recovered during a study of blood T cell repertoires in COVID-19. Study details: Italy, Spain and the United States were the sources of the convalescent and acute COVID-19 samples.

Each participant's cohort was designated according to participant-reported clinical history. The CDR3 totals 15 residues. Germline V lookup: CDR1 SGHTA, CDR2 FQGTGA. Trimming removed 3 bases at V and 3 bases at J, with 12 bases between. The table came from immunoSEQ multiplex PCR; TCRdb's copy has only in-frame clones and leaves some out. The sample shows 280,000 or so clones, about 90% of them seen only once. The source is a young woman with acute COVID-19. The chain is built from TRBV7-3 and TRBJ2-1; D is ambiguous. Sequencing was performed on PBMCs or T cells enriched from blood (not recorded which). The CDR3 sequence is CASSFDANSYNEQFF. DNA of the CDR3: TGTGCCAGCAGCTTTGATGCGAACAGCTACAATGAGCAGTTCTTC.